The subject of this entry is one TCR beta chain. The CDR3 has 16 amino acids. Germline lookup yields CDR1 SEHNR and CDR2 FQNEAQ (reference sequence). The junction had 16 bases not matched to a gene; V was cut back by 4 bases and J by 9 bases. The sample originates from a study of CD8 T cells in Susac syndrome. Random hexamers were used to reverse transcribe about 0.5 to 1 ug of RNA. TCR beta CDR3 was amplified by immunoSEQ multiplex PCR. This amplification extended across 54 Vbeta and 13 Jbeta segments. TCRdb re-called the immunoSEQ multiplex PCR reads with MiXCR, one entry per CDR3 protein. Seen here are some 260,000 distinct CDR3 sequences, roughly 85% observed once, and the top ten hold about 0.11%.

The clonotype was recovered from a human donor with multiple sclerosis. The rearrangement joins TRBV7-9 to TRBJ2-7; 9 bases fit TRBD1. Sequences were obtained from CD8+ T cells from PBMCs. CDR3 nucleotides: TGTGCCAGCAGCTCAGAAACCCGTGACAGGGGGAGTCGGCAGTACTTC. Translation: CASSSETRDRGSRQYF.